This T cell receptor (beta chain) was recorded in a study of blood T cell repertoires in COVID-19. Whole-study context: Acute and convalescent COVID-19 samples came from the United States, Italy and Spain. The cDNA or gDNA used as material had been derived from T cells, B-cell-depleted T cells, or PBMCs.

Under the authors' procedure: Scientists estimated how many nucleated cells there were by amplifying reference gene primers. Repertoires were generated with immunoSEQ multiplex PCR, while TCRdb's copy carries only in-frame clones and drops some. V and J calls and clone size follow that table, whereas D and trimming were derived from the DNA. The table shows about 270,000 clones, with 81% occurring only once. The V gene's germline CDR1 is SGHAT and CDR2 FQNNGV. V dropped 3 bases and J dropped 5 bases, with 16 bases sitting between them. The length of the CDR3 is 15 residues. This clonotype was sampled from a woman aged 55-70 years with active or convalescent COVID-19. The sequenced material came from peripheral blood. The chain combines TRBV11-2 with TRBJ1-1, with D maybe TRBD1 (6 bases). The CDR3 loop is CASSFGGARGTEAFF. The CDR3 DNA is TGTGCCAGCAGCTTCGGGGGGGCCCGCGGGACTGAAGCTTTCTTT.